What follows is one T cell receptor beta chain and its context. The antigen remains unidentified. The sample comes from a study of cytotoxic CD8 clonotypes in ibrutinib-treated CLL. Study context: Of the patients, under 13 were relapsed/refractory, about 15 treatment-naive and roughly 17 IGHV unmutated. After treatment lasting a median about 13 months, range 6 to 36, response samples were collected. General study points: Progressing and sustained-remission patients had different sampling times.

Generated by immunoSEQ multiplex PCR, the TCRdb table keeps only in-frame clones and is missing some. The data show about 68,000 clones, about two thirds seen once. Between the trimmed V and J ends, which lost 5 bases and 1 base, there was a span of 9 bases. The CDR3 sequence is 14 residues long. Germline V gene data show CDR1 as SGHTA and CDR2 as FQGTGA. V is TRBV7-3 and J is TRBJ2-1; D is possibly TRBD1 or TRBD2 (5 bases each). The clonotype comes from a human donor with chronic lymphocytic leukemia. Sample: PBMCs, taken after 12 months of ibrutinib treatment. The CDR3 spells CASSRDGSYNEQFF. The CDR3 nucleotides are TGTGCCAGCAGCCGGGACGGATCCTACAATGAGCAGTTCTTC. The variable domain in full, completed from reference TRBV7-3 and TRBJ2-1, reads GAGVSQTPSNKVTEKGKYVELRCDPISGHTALYWYRQSLGQGPEFLIYFQGTGAADDSGLPNDRFFAVRPEGSVSTLKIQRTERGDSAVYLCASSRDGSYNEQFFGPGTRLTVL.